A single sample is the source of the 3 T cell receptor beta chains below, sequenced in a study of Graves' ophthalmopathy and Graves' hyperthyroidism. Beta-chain TCR CDR3 regions were amplified from RNA transcripts. RT-PCR was first run with HTBI primers, then multiplex PCR in a second round. One entry per CDR3 protein results from TCRdb running MiXCR on the multiplex PCR reads. The sample comprises approximately 160,000 distinct CDR3 sequences, more than 30% of which are singletons, and approximately 5.5% rests with the top ten. The source material was peripheral blood. Receptor source: a woman in her forties with Graves' ophthalmopathy.

The chain combines TRBV12-3 or TRBV12-4 with TRBJ1-2, with D uncertain. This CDR3 contains 15 residues. Trimming pared 3 bases from V and 5 bases from J, leaving 16 bases between. The CDR3 spells CASSFWRAGPYGYTF. In DNA form, the CDR3 reads TGTGCCAGCAGTTTCTGGCGGGCAGGACCGTATGGCTACACCTTC.

This clonotype was recorded many times. The genes are TRBV29-1 and TRBJ1-1; 8 bases map to TRBD1. CDR1 is SQVTM, CDR2 ANQGSEA, per germline. The ends lost 7 bases at V and 0 bases at J; junction bases unmatched: 7. The CDR3 length is 14 residues. The CDR3 DNA sequence: TGCAGCGCCGACAGGGGCAAAATGAACACTGAAGCTTTCTTT. Protein sequence: CSADRGKMNTEAFF.

This clonotype was observed many times. The rearrangement uses TRBV29-1 and TRBJ2-2; 8 bases fit TRBD1. With 7 bases clipped from V and 3 bases from J, the junction kept 10 bases outside the gene matches. The CDR3 is 15 residues long. The germline V gene encodes CDR1 SQVTM and CDR2 ANQGSEA. The CDR3 region is CSAVGWTGYTGELFF. CDR3 bases: TGCAGCGCCGTAGGGTGGACAGGGTACACCGGGGAGCTGTTTTTT.